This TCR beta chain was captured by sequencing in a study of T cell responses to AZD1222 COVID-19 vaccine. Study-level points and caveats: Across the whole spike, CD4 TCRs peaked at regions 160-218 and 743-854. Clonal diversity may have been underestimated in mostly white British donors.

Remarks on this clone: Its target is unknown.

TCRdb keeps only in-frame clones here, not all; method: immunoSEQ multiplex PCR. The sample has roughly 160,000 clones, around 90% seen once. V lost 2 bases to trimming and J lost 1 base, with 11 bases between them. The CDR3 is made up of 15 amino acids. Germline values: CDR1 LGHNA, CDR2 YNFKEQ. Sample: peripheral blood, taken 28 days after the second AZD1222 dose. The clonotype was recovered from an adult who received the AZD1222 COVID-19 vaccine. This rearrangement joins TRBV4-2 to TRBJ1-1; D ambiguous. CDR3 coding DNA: TGTGCCAGCAGCCAATGGGTGGGCGCGAACACTGAAGCTTTCTTT. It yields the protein CASSQWVGANTEAFF.